This T cell receptor (beta chain) appears in the sequencing data of a study of T-cell reconstitution after alpha-beta-depleted transplantation in children. This clonotype was counted at least ten times. Antigen unknown. Preparation of the TCRbeta library involved a method that used unique molecular identifiers. TCRdb passed the PCR reads through MiXCR, listing each CDR3 protein once. Here the sample spans around 450,000 distinct CDR3 sequences, roughly a tenth being singletons. Study results and limitations: Where alpha-beta T cells came from about two months after transplant was reportedly several hundred expanded graft clones. The study traced high day-60 TCRbeta diversity in some patients to surviving recipient T cells and thymic progenitors. T cells produced anew were the main source of T-cell counts and diversity one year after transplant.

The CDR3 runs 21 residues. The V gene's germline CDR1 is LGHDT and CDR2 YNNKEL (reference sequence). The V and J ends lost 0 bases and 6 bases, in that order; junction bases with no gene match: 17. The receptor was isolated from a child aged 2 to 15 with inherited bone marrow failure, due to receive a stem cell transplant. The chain couples TRBV3-1 to TRBJ2-1; 13 bases align to TRBD2. Sequenced material: PBMCs, taken before TCRalphabeta/CD19-depleted stem cell transplant. The CDR3 spells CASSQDPADSPGLAGLNEQFF. The CDR3 coding sequence is TGTGCCAGCAGCCAAGATCCCGCGGACAGTCCGGGACTAGCGGGACTCAATGAGCAGTTCTTC.